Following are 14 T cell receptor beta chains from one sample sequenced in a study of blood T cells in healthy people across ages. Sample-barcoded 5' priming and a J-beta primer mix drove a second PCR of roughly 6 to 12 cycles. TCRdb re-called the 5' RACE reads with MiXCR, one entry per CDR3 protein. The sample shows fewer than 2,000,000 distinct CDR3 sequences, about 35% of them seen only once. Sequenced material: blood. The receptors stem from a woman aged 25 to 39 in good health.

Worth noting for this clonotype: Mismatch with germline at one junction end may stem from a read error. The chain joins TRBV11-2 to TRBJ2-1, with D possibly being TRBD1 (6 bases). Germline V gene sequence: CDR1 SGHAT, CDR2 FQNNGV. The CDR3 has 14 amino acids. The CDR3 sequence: CTSKGQPLLNEQFF. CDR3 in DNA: TGCACCAGCAAAGGACAGCCTTTACTCAATGAGCAGTTCTTC. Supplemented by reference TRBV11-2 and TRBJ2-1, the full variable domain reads EAGVAQSPRYKIIEKRQSVAFWCNPISGHATLYWYQQILGQGPKLLIQFQNNGVVDDSQLPKDRFSAERLKGVDSTLKIQPAKLEDSAVYLCTSKGQPLLNEQFFGPGTRLTVL.

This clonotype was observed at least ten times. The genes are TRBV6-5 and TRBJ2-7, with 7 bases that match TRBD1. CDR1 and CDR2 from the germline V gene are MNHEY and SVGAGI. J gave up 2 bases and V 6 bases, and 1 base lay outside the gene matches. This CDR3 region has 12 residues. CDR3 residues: CASRRGPYEQYF. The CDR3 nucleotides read TGTGCCAGCAGGAGGGGGCCCTACGAGCAGTACTTC.

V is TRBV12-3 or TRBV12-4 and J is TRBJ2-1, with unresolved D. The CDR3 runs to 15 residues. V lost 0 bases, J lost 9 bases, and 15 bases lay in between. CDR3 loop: CASSLALSPSGEQFF. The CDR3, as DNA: TGTGCCAGCAGTTTAGCGCTAAGTCCCTCGGGTGAGCAGTTCTTC.

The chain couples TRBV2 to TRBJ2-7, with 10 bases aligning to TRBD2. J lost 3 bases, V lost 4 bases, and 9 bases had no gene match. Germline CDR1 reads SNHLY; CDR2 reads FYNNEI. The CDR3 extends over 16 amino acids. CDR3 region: CASSGQRTSGNYEQYF. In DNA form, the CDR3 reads TGTGCCAGCAGTGGTCAGAGGACTAGCGGAAACTACGAGCAGTACTTC.

CDR3 coding DNA: TGTGCCACCAGTGATTTGGGGAGCTCCTACAATGAGCAGTTCTTC. Protein sequence: CATSDLGSSYNEQFF. V is TRBV24-1 and J is TRBJ2-1, with D possibly being TRBD2 (5 bases). V shed 0 bases and J shed 0 bases, with 5 bases lying between them. CDR3 length: 15 residues. The germline gives CDR1 KGHDR, CDR2 SFDVKD.

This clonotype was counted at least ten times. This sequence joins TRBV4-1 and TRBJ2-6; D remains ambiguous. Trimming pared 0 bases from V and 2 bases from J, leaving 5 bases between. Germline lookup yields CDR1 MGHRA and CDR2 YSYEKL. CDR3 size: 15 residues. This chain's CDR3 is CASSQEGAGANVLTF. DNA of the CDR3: TGCGCCAGCAGCCAAGAAGGTGCTGGGGCCAACGTCCTGACTTTC.

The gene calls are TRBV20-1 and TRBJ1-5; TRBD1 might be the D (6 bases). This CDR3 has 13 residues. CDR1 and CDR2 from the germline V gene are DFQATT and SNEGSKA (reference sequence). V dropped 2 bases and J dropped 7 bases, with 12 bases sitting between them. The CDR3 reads CSARQGFEQPQHF. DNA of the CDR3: TGCAGTGCTAGACAGGGGTTTGAACAGCCCCAGCATTTT.

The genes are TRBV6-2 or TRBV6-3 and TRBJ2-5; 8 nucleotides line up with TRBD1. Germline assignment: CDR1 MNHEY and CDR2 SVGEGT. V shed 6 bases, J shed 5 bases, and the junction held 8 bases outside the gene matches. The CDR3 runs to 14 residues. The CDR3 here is CASRFDRGWETQYF. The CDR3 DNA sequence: TGTGCCAGCAGATTCGACAGGGGCTGGGAGACCCAGTACTTC.

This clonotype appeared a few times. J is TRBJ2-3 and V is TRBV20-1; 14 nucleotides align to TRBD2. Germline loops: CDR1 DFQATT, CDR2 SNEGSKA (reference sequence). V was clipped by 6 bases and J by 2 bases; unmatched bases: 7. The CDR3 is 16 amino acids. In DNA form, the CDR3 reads TGCAGTGCCGATTGGACTAGCGGGAGGCACACAGATACGCAGTATTTT. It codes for CSADWTSGRHTDTQYF.

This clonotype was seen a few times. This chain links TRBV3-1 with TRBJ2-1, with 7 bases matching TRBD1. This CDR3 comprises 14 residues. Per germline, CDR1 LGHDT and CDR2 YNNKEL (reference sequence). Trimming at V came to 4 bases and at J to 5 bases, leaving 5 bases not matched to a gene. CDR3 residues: CASSRSGQNNEQFF. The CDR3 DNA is TGTGCCAGCAGCCGATCGGGACAGAACAATGAGCAGTTCTTC.

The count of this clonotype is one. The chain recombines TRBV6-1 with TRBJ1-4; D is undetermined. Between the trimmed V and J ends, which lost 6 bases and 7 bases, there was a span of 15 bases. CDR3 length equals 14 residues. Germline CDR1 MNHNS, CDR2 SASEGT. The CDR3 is CASSGRGKGEKLFF. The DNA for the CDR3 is TGTGCCAGCAGCGGTCGGGGTAAGGGTGAAAAACTGTTTTTT.

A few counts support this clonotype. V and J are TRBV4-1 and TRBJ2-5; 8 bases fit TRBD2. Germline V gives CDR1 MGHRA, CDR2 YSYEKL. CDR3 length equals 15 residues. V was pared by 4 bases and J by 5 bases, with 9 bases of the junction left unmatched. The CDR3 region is CASSLPGGPRETQYF. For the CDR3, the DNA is TGCGCCAGCAGCCTTCCGGGGGGGCCCCGGGAGACCCAGTACTTC.

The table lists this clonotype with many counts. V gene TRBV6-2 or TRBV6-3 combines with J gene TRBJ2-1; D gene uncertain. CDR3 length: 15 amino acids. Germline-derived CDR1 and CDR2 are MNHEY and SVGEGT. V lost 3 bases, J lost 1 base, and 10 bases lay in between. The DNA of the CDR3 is TGTGCCAGCAGTTATGAGCGCTGGTCCTACAATGAGCAGTTCTTC. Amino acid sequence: CASSYERWSYNEQFF.

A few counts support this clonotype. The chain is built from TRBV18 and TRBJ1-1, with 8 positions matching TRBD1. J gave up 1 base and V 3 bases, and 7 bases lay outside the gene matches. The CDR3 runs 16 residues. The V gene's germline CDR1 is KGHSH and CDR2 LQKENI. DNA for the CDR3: TGTGCCAGCTCACCGCGACAGGGGTGGGAGAACACTGAAGCTTTCTTT. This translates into CASSPRQGWENTEAFF.